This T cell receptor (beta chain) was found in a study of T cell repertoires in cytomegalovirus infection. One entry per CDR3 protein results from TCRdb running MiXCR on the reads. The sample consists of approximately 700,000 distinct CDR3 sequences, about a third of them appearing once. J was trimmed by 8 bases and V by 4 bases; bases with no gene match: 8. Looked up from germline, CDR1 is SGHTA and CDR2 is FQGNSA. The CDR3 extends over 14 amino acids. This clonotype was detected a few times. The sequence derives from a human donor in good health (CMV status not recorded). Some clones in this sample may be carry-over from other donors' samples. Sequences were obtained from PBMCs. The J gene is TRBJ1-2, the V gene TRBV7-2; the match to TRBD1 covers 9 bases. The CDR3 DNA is TGTGCCAGCAGCTCCGGGACAGGGTACGGCGGCTACACCTTC. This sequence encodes CASSSGTGYGGYTF.